This record concerns one TCR beta chain sequence. One entry per CDR3 protein results from TCRdb running MiXCR on the reads. The sample consists of about 97,000 distinct CDR3 sequences, 25% to 40% of them appearing once. This entry belongs to a study of type 1 regulatory T cells. Study information: T-allo10 is a Tr1-enriched, alloantigen-specific CD4 T cell product made in vitro.

This CDR3 comprises 18 residues. J was trimmed by 7 bases and V by 1 base; bases with no gene match: 12. This chain links TRBV23-1 with TRBJ2-1; 11 nucleotides line up with TRBD1. TRBV23-1 is marked as an open reading frame, function uncertain. The sample was CD4+ T cells, either the whole sample or a sorted fraction (not recorded which). The clonotype was recovered from a human donor in good health. Written as DNA, the CDR3 is TGCGCCAGCAGTCAATGCCCCCCGGACAGGGGGCAGGCAAATGAGCAGTTCTTC. Amino acids: CASSQCPPDRGQANEQFF.